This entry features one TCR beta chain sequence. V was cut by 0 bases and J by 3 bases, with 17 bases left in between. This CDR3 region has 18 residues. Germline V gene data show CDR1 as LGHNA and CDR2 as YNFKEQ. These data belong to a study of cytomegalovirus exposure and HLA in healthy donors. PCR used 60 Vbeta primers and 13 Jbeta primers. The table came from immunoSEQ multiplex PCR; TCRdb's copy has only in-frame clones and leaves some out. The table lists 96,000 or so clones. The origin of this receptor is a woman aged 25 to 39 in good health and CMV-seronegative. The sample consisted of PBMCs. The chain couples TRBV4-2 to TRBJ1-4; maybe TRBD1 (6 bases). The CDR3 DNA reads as TGTGCCAGCAGCCAAGATTGGAACAGGGCGGGTGCTAATGAAAAACTGTTTTTT. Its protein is CASSQDWNRAGANEKLFF.